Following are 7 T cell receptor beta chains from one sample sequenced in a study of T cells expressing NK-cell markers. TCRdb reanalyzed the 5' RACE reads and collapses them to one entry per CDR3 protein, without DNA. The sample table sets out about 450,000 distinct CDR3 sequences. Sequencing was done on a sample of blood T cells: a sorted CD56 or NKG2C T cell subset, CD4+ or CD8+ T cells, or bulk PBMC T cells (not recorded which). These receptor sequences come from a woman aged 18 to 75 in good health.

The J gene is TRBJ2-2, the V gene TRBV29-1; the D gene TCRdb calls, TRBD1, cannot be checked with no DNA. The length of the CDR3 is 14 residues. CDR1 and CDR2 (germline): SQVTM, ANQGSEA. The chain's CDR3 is CSVLSWGVTGELFF.

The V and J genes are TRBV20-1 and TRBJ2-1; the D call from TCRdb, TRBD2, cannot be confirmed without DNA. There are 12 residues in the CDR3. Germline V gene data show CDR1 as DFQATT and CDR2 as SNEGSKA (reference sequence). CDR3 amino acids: CVGTSGSNEQFF.

The CDR3 is CASKRTGINSPLHF. This chain joins TRBV7-2 and TRBJ1-6; without DNA, the TCRdb call of TRBD1 cannot be checked. The CDR3 spans 14 residues. Germline V lookup: CDR1 SGHTA, CDR2 FQGNSA.

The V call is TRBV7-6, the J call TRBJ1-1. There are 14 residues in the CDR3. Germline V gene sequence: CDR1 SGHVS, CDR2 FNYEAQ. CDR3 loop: CASSLGPPNTEAFF.

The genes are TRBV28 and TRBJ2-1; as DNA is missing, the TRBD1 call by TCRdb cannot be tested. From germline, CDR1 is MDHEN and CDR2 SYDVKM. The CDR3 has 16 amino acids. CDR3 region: CASSFRGTGGGDEQFF.

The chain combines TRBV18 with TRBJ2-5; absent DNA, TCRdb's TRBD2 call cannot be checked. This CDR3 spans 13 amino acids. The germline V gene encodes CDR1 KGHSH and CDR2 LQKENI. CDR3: CASSTAGQETQYF.

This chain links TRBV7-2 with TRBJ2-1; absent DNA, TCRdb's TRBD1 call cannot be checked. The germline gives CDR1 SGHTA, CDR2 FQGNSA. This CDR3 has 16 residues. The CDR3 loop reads CASSFGGARGVGEQFF.